The T cell receptor (beta chain) under discussion was sequenced for a study of cytomegalovirus exposure and HLA in healthy donors. Germline V gene sequence: CDR1 LGHNA, CDR2 YNFKEQ. Trimming removed 2 bases at V and 0 bases at J, with 8 bases between. The CDR3 length is 16 residues. Both 60 Vbeta primers and 13 Jbeta primers went into the PCR. This table comes from immunoSEQ multiplex PCR, and its TCRdb copy is limited to in-frame clones, with some not included. The table records approximately 120,000 clones, 73% of them present only once. Material for sequencing was PBMCs. The receptor was isolated from a man aged 55 to 70 in good health and CMV-seropositive. V is TRBV4-2 and J is TRBJ1-6; D gene ambiguous. CDR3 residues: CASSQSESSYNSPLHF. Here the CDR3 DNA reads TGTGCCAGCAGCCAATCCGAGAGCTCCTATAATTCACCCCTCCACTTT.